This is a list of T cell receptor beta chains from one sample in a study of Graves' ophthalmopathy and Graves' hyperthyroidism. Via MiXCR, TCRdb re-called the multiplex PCR reads, giving one row per CDR3 protein. The sample gives approximately 500,000 distinct CDR3 sequences, 13% to 15% of which show up once; 9.8% is in the top ten. Sequenced input: blood. The receptors come from a woman in her twenties or thirties with Graves' ophthalmopathy. The CDR3 runs from the conserved cysteine through the conserved F or W. The order of the fields is V gene, D gene, J gene, clone size, CDR3 length, CDR3 DNA, CDR3 protein. D genes are given only for firm matches. Not every row has a clone size; where given, it reads once, few, many or a size class.

TRBV18,TRBD1,TRBJ1-1,NA,16,TGTGCCAGCTCACCGACATCGAACAGGGGGCTCACTGAAGCTTTCTTT,CASSPTSNRGLTEAFF
TRBV20-1,TRBD1,TRBJ1-1,many,18,TGCAGTGCTAGAGTGAGAAGCAGGGGGCGTTGGTTTAGCACTGAAGCTTTCTTT,CSARVRSRGRWFSTEAFF
TRBV28,TRBD2,TRBJ2-5,many,14,TGTGCCAGCAGCCAACAGCGGGGCAGGGAGACCCAGTACTTC,CASSQQRGRETQYF
TRBV5-1,NA,TRBJ2-7,many,13,TGCGCCAGCAGTGCACAACCCTCATACGAGCAGTACTTC,CASSAQPSYEQYF
TRBV28,NA,TRBJ2-7,many,11,TGTGCCAGCGAGAGCTCCTACGAGCAGTACTTC,CASESSYEQYF
TRBV12-3/TRBV12-4,NA,TRBJ2-4,many,14,TGTGCCAGCAGCCCCCGGGACACAATAAACATTCAGTACTTC,CASSPRDTINIQYF
TRBV7-8,NA,TRBJ2-7,many,13,TGTGCCAGCAGCTCGACGGTTTCCTACGAGCAGTACTTC,CASSSTVSYEQYF
TRBV20-1,NA,TRBJ1-1,many,12,TGCAGGGTGAGGGCAGTCAACACTGAAGCTTTCTTT,CRVRAVNTEAFF
TRBV4-1,NA,TRBJ1-4,few,14,TGCGCCAGTACCCCTTTACCCGGCGGTGAAAAACTGTTTTTT,CASTPLPGGEKLFF
TRBV28,TRBD2,TRBJ2-7,many,15,TGTGCCAGCAGTGGCGGGACTAGCGGGTCCCGGGAGCAGTACTTC,CASSGGTSGSREQYF
TRBV6-5,NA,TRBJ1-5,many,16,TGTGCCAGCAGTTACTCTGGGGCGACAGGCAATCAGCCCCAGCATTTT,CASSYSGATGNQPQHF
TRBV6-1,NA,TRBJ2-5,NA,12,TGTGCCAGCAGCGGACTCCCGGGGACCCAGCACTTC,CASSGLPGTQHF
TRBV28,NA,TRBJ2-2,many,14,TGTGCCAGCAGCGACAGAGCCAACACCGGGGAGCTGTTTTTT,CASSDRANTGELFF
TRBV30,NA,TRBJ1-2,NA,15,TGTGCCTGGAGTCCGAACAGGATCCTTAACTATGGCTACACCTTC,CAWSPNRILNYGYTF
TRBV29-1,NA,TRBJ1-1,many,13,TGCAGCGTTAGCTCAGGGATCTTGACTGAAGCTTTCTTT,CSVSSGILTEAFF
TRBV28,NA,TRBJ1-1,many,14,TGTGCCAGCAGTTTAAGGGGAGCGAACACTGAAGCTTTCTTT,CASSLRGANTEAFF
TRBV10-3,NA,TRBJ1-2,many,13,TGTGCCATCAGTGAGCAAACATTTAATGGCTACACCTTC,CAISEQTFNGYTF
TRBV27,NA,TRBJ2-7,many,12,TGTGCCAGCACCACCAGGACAGCCGCCATGTACTTC,CASTTRTAAMYF
TRBV28,NA,TRBJ1-2,many,13,TGTGCCAGCAGTTGGGGCAGGGGTTACGGCTACACCTTC,CASSWGRGYGYTF
TRBV4-2,TRBD1,TRBJ2-5,NA,16,TGTGCCAGCAGCCGGACAGCTAGTACAGGGGAAGAGACCCAGTACTTC,CASSRTASTGEETQYF
TRBV10-3,NA,TRBJ2-7,many,12,TGTGCCATCAGTGAACGTGGAAACGAGCAGTACTTC,CAISERGNEQYF
TRBV28,NA,TRBJ2-5,many,13,TGTGCCAGCACCAGAGGAGGGAAAGAGACCCAGTACTTC,CASTRGGKETQYF
TRBV4-1,TRBD2,TRBJ2-7,NA,17,TGCGCCAGCAGCCAAGAGGAGACTAGCGGGAGTATCTACGAGCAGTACTTC,CASSQEETSGSIYEQYF
TRBV18,TRBD1,TRBJ1-1,NA,17,TGTGCCAGCTCACCACCGATAGGGGGCGGCGGGAACACTGAAGCTTTCTTT,CASSPPIGGGGNTEAFF